This is a list of T cell receptor beta chains from one sample in a study of OX40 agonist ivuxolimab in advanced cancers. TCRdb's table, derived via immunoSEQ multiplex PCR, lists solely in-frame clones and lacks some. Of roughly 56,000 clones listed, around 79% are singletons. The sample was CD4+ or CD8+ T cells sorted from blood, taken in a trial of the OX40 agonist ivuxolimab. The receptors shown here come from an adult with an advanced solid tumor such as melanoma, head and neck, liver or kidney cancer. CDR3s include the opening cysteine and the closing phenylalanine or tryptophan. Fields, in order: CDR3 protein, CDR3 DNA, clone size, J gene, D gene, V gene, CDR3 length. The D gene is left open where the match is weak. Part of the rows lack a size; the others show once, few, many or a class for expanded clones.

CASRSSGTGGSYEQYF | TGTGCCAGCAGGAGCTCCGGGACAGGGGGGTCCTACGAGCAGTACTTC | . | TRBJ2-7 | TRBD1 | TRBV7-9 | 16
CAWSSYLGSNQPQHF | TGTGCCTGGAGTTCCTACCTGGGGAGCAATCAGCCCCAGCATTTT | . | TRBJ1-5 | . | TRBV30 | 15
CAWSFVWKTEAFF | TGTGCCTGGAGTTTCGTTTGGAAAACTGAAGCTTTCTTT | . | TRBJ1-1 | . | TRBV30 | 13
CASSSLLRQTPNTEAFF | TGTGCCAGCAGTTCCCTCCTCCGACAGACTCCGAACACTGAAGCTTTCTTT | . | TRBJ1-1 | . | TRBV28 | 17
CASSLGLSEGETQYF | TGTGCCAGCAGCTTAGGACTATCTGAGGGGGAGACCCAGTACTTC | . | TRBJ2-5 | . | TRBV7-3 | 15
CASSPTSGGTDTQYF | TGTGCCAGCAGTCCGACTAGCGGGGGGACAGATACGCAGTATTTT | . | TRBJ2-3 | TRBD2 | TRBV7-3 | 15
CASSPGAQREKLFF | TGTGCCAGCTCCCCAGGGGCGCAACGTGAAAAACTGTTTTTT | once | TRBJ1-4 | . | TRBV18 | 14
CASRTGQFNYGYTF | TGTGCCAGTAGGACAGGACAGTTTAACTATGGCTACACCTTC | . | TRBJ1-2 | . | TRBV19 | 14
CAISESGRELGSEQYF | TGTGCCATCAGTGAGTCAGGCCGGGAGCTCGGAAGCGAGCAGTACTTC | . | TRBJ2-7 | . | TRBV10-3 | 16
CASSTGTSGASNEQFF | TGCGCCAGCAGCACAGGGACTAGCGGGGCGTCCAATGAGCAGTTCTTC | . | TRBJ2-1 | TRBD2 | TRBV5-1 | 16
CASSPGDRPNEKLFF | TGTGCCAGCAGCCCCGGAGACAGACCTAATGAAAAACTGTTTTTT | . | TRBJ1-4 | . | TRBV27 | 15
CASRTGQGSGETQYF | TGTGCCAGCAGGACCGGACAGGGTAGCGGGGAGACCCAGTACTTC | few | TRBJ2-5 | . | TRBV6-6 | 15
CASTRDRVHGEQYF | TGCGCCAGCACTAGGGACAGGGTGCACGGCGAGCAGTACTTC | . | TRBJ2-7 | TRBD1 | TRBV10-2 | 14
CASSLAGRTGGTEQYF | TGTGCCAGCAGCTTGGCCGGGCGGACAGGGGGCACCGAGCAGTACTTC | . | TRBJ2-7 | TRBD1 | TRBV5-6 | 16
CASIRGLGTLSNYGYTF | TGTGCCAGCATTCGGGGGCTGGGTACCTTATCTAACTATGGCTACACCTTC | . | TRBJ1-2 | . | TRBV2 | 17
CASSPDRYNSPLHF | TGTGCCAGCAGTCCCGACAGATATAATTCACCCCTCCACTTT | few | TRBJ1-6 | . | TRBV2 | 14
CASSTATGGLYNEQFF | TGTGCCAGCAGCACCGCGACAGGGGGCCTCTACAATGAGCAGTTCTTC | few | TRBJ2-1 | TRBD1 | TRBV9 | 16
CACEGTAPGELFF | TGTGCCTGCGAGGGGACAGCTCCCGGGGAGCTGTTTTTT | . | TRBJ2-2 | TRBD1 | TRBV2 | 13
CASKAGDKDYGYTF | TGTGCCAGCAAGGCCGGGGACAAAGATTATGGCTACACCTTC | . | TRBJ1-2 | . | TRBV9 | 14
CASSFNTQETQYF | TGTGCCAGCAGCTTCAACACACAAGAGACCCAGTACTTC | . | TRBJ2-5 | . | TRBV5-5 | 13
CAARPGGQETQYF | TGTGCCGCACGACCAGGGGGCCAAGAGACCCAGTACTTC | . | TRBJ2-5 | TRBD1 | TRBV6-5 | 13
CASRETSGMYNEQFF | TGTGCCAGCAGGGAAACTAGCGGGATGTACAATGAGCAGTTCTTC | once | TRBJ2-1 | TRBD2 | TRBV2 | 15
CASSNMSSGGYTDTQYF | TGTGCCAGCAGCAACATGTCGAGTGGAGGGTACACAGATACGCAGTATTTT | . | TRBJ2-3 | . | TRBV21-1 | 17
CASSLGSGGIQTQYF | TGTGCCAGCAGCTTGGGTAGCGGGGGGATTCAGACCCAGTACTTC | . | TRBJ2-5 | TRBD2 | TRBV5-4 | 15
CASSDQGYGYTF | TGTGCCAGCAGTGACCAGGGGTATGGCTACACCTTC | . | TRBJ1-2 | . | TRBV6-5 | 12
CASSKTVGNEQFF | TGTGCCAGCAGCAAAACTGTTGGCAATGAGCAGTTCTTC | . | TRBJ2-1 | . | TRBV11-3 | 13
CASSKAGDYGYTF | TGTGCCAGCAGCAAAGCAGGGGACTATGGCTACACCTTC | . | TRBJ1-2 | . | TRBV5-4 | 13
CASRSVGGEQFF | TGTGCCAGCAGGTCAGTAGGGGGTGAGCAGTTCTTC | few | TRBJ2-1 | . | TRBV28 | 12
CASSPFQGSANQPQHF | TGTGCCAGCAGCCCTTTCCAGGGGTCCGCCAATCAGCCCCAGCATTTT | few | TRBJ1-5 | . | TRBV4-2 | 16